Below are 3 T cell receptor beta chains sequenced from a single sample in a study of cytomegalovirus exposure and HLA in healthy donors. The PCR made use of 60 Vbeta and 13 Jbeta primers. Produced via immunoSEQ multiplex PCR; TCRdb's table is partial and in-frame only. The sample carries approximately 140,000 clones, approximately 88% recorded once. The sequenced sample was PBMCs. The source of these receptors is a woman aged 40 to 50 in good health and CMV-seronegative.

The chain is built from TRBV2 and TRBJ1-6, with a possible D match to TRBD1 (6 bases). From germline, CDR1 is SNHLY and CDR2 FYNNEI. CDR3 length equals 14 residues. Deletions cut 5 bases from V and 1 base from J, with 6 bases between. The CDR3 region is CASSQGSYNSPLHF. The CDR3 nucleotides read TGTGCCAGCAGTCAGGGGTCCTATAATTCACCCCTCCACTTT.

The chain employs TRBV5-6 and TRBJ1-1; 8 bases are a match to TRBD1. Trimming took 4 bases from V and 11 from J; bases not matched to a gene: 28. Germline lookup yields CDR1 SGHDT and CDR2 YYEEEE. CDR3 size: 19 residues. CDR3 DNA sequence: TGTGCCAGCAGCCTATACGGCCTGCCGGGACAGGAGAGGGGGTTTGGGGCTTTCTTT. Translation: CASSLYGLPGQERGFGAFF.

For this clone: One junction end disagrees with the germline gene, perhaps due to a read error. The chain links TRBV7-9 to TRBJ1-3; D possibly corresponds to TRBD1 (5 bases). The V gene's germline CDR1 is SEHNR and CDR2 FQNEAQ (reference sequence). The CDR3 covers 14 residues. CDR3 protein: CSSSRGSSGNTIYF. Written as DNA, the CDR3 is TGTTCCAGCAGTCGGGGGAGCTCTGGAAACACCATATATTTT.